This entry features one TCR beta chain sequence. It has no known antigen specificity. No base quality information exists; no much larger clone differs at one position. The data derive from a study of blood T cell repertoires in COVID-19 (dated by TCRdb to the early 2020s). In the study overall: Samples covering the acute and convalescent phases of COVID-19 were provided by collaborators in the United States, Italy and Spain. Deeply sampled blood TCRbeta repertoires from subjects exposed to, actively infected with, or recovered from COVID-19 were included in the dataset. Sample metadata almost always included a de-identified subject ID, COVID-19 status, age in years and sex. The repertoires were made available in a free public database intended to serve as a resource for research on the immune response to SARS-CoV-2. The prospective study material was composed of cDNA or gDNA derived from T cells, B-cell-depleted T cells, or PBMCs. Samples were obtained from the ongoing ImmuneRACE study (first 160 participants) and from 1,000 to 1,500 subjects provided by 6 global collaborators. Where HLA class I and class II types were available, the types were taken from metadata supplied by the sample provider, not from assay-based typing. On the study overall, not on this receptor specifically: The quantity of clinical and demographic metadata differed by source and by participant and was supplied without curation.

TCRbeta CDR3 regions were amplified from genomic DNA using the immunoSEQ Assay, a bias-controlled multiplex PCR. Processing in the source paper ran as follows. The number of nucleated cells in each sample was estimated by amplification of reference gene primers within the assay. Sequence reads were collapsed and filtered to measure the absolute abundance of every unique TCRbeta CDR3 rearrangement. For each sample, productive Simpson clonality was calculated as the square root of Simpson's diversity index across productive rearrangements. TCRdb took this table from immuneACCESS and kept in-frame rearrangements with V and J called. Such tables lack part of the clones; where checked against another copy, unresolved V genes explain under half of the gap, and the rest is unexplained. V and J calls and clone size are given by that table; D and trimming were obtained from the DNA. The table for this sample lists over 150,000 clones; 80% of them were counted only once. The top ten clonotypes cover 3% to 3.5% of the sample.

Sequences SGHRS (CDR1) and YFSETQ (CDR2) are obtained from the germline V gene. CDR3 length: 17 amino acids, cysteine to phenylalanine. CDR3 DNA only is kept here, 51 bases in frame from base 1. V lost 4 bases and J lost 7 bases, and the count of bases not matched to a germline gene is 8. Participants in the prospective study were enrolled through a virtual design, were aged roughly 18 to 100 years, and lived in roughly 24 United States geographic areas. To assign participants to cohorts, the prospective study relied on clinical history that participants themselves reported in a screening survey and a study questionnaire. Recovered participants in ImmuneRACE Cohort 3 were defined by two consecutive negative NP/OP PCR tests, clearance by a healthcare professional, or resolution of symptoms. In the prospective study, whole blood, serum and a nasopharyngeal or oropharyngeal swab were collected from each participant by mobile phlebotomists. Participants in the prospective study had the option to provide additional blood draws and questionnaires over a roughly two-month period. Prospective study blood samples were shipped either frozen or at room temperature before DNA extraction.

This TCR was sampled from a woman aged 55-69 years who had recovered from COVID-19. The rearrangement joined TRBV5-1 to TRBJ2-1; TRBD2 matches 16 bases in the middle. What was sequenced was PBMCs or T cells enriched from blood (not recorded which). The CDR3 region reads CASSTGTSGGARNEQFF. The DNA sequence follows: TGCGCCAGCAGCACCGGGACTAGCGGGGGGGCCAGGAATGAGCAGTTCTTC.